What follows describes a single TCR beta chain. Its specificity is not known. PCR was performed using 60 Vbeta and 13 Jbeta primers. Generated by immunoSEQ multiplex PCR, the TCRdb table keeps only in-frame clones and is missing some. The sample has over 50,000 clones; the top ten hold approximately 10%. The data originate from a study of cytomegalovirus exposure and HLA in healthy donors. Notes on the study in general: Presence/absence analyses treated sequencing depth as roughly uniform across donors. A later analysis found common viral pathogens apparently linked to several of the most significant clusters. Later on, analysis showed that most CMV-associated TCR beta chains appeared to be HLA-restricted.

This receptor was taken from a man aged 45-65 years in good health and CMV-seropositive. The sequenced material came from PBMCs.

In DNA form, the CDR3 reads TGTGCCATCAGTGGGGACAGGGGTAGGAAAAAACTGTTTTTT. Its protein product is CAISGDRGRKKLFF. This sequence joins TRBV10-3 and TRBJ1-4; TRBD1 matches at 10 bases. CDR3 size: 14 residues. Germline V gives CDR1 ENHRY, CDR2 SYGVKD. With 4 bases clipped from V and 9 bases from J, the junction kept 5 bases outside the gene matches.